The 10 T cell receptor beta chains presented below share a single source sample, sequenced in a study of blood T cell repertoires in COVID-19. Assay used: immunoSEQ multiplex PCR; TCRdb lists only in-frame clones, some missing. The sample shows around 260,000 clones, 91% of them seen only once. Material for sequencing was peripheral blood. The source of these receptors is a woman aged 30 to 39 with COVID-19, enrolled during active disease.

This chain links TRBV6-5 with TRBJ2-7; perhaps TRBD1 as D (6 bases). Trimming cost V 5 bases and J 1 base, with 9 bases left between them. Germline V lookup: CDR1 MNHEY, CDR2 SVGAGI. The CDR3 contains 13 residues. CDR3: CASSTRGSYEQYF. CDR3 nucleotide sequence: TGTGCCAGCAGTACCAGGGGTTCCTACGAGCAGTACTTC.

The J gene is TRBJ2-7, the V gene TRBV7-8; D is perhaps TRBD2 (6 bases). Germline CDR1 is SGHVS and CDR2 is FQNEAQ. V was shortened by 5 bases and J by 4 bases, with 15 bases between the two germline ends. There are 14 residues in the CDR3. The CDR3 DNA reads TGTGCCAGCAGCCGTATAGCGGCGTTTTACGAGCAGTACTTC. Translated, it gives CASSRIAAFYEQYF.

This chain joins TRBV4-1 and TRBJ2-1; D call uncertain. CDR1 and CDR2 (germline): MGHRA, YSYEKL. V lost 4 bases and J lost 8, with 15 bases in between. The CDR3 totals 14 residues. The CDR3 protein is CASSRSLRVDEQFF. In nucleotides, the CDR3 is TGCGCCAGCAGCCGGTCACTTCGGGTAGATGAGCAGTTCTTC.

The chain has TRBV2 and TRBJ1-5; TRBD1 aligns across 7 bases. CDR1 and CDR2 (germline): SNHLY, FYNNEI. This CDR3 has 14 residues. Losses at the gene ends were 4 bases for V and 4 bases for J; bases not matched to a gene: 4. The CDR3 is CASSGQGINQPQHF. The CDR3 nucleotides are TGTGCCAGCAGTGGACAGGGAATAAATCAGCCCCAGCATTTT.

The chain carries TRBV11-2 and TRBJ2-2, with TRBD1 identical over 9 bases. V lost 0 bases to trimming and J lost 6 bases; unmatched junction nucleotides: 11. This CDR3 has 18 amino acids. Germline loops: CDR1 SGHAT, CDR2 FQNNGV. The CDR3 DNA follows: TGTGCCAGCAGCTTAGATTTCGTAGGACAGGGGTTGGCCGGGGAGCTGTTTTTT. Translating it yields CASSLDFVGQGLAGELFF.

This clone was seen only a few times. The J gene is TRBJ1-4, the V gene TRBV12-5; a weak D match, TRBD1 (6 bases). Deletions cut 3 bases from V and 8 bases from J, with 13 bases between. The CDR3 contains 14 residues. CDR1 is LGHNT, CDR2 FRNRAP, per germline. For the CDR3, the DNA is TGTGCTAGTGGTTTAGGTCCAGGGGACGAAAAACTGTTTTTT. This translates into CASGLGPGDEKLFF. Full variable domain (remainder filled in from reference TRBV12-5 and TRBJ1-4): DARVTQTPRHKVTEMGQEVTMRCQPILGHNTVFWYRQTMMQGLELLAYFRNRAPLDDSGMPKDRFSAEMPDATLATLKIQPSEPRDSAVYFCASGLGPGDEKLFFGSGTQLSVL.

Turning to this clone: The sample contains more than one DNA sequence encoding this CDR3. CDR3 sequence: CASSSRGNTEAFF. CDR3 DNA sequence: TGTGCCAGCAGCTCCCGGGGGAACACTGAAGCTTTCTTT. The chain couples TRBV7-3 to TRBJ1-1; no clear D gene. The CDR3 runs to 13 residues. Looked up from germline, CDR1 is SGHTA and CDR2 is FQGTGA. Trimming left V 4 bases short and J 1 base short, with 7 bases between.

V gene TRBV11-2 combines with J gene TRBJ1-1; TRBD1 might be the D (6 bases). Trimming removed 5 bases at V and 8 bases at J, with 18 bases between. The CDR3 runs 14 residues. CDR1 SGHAT and CDR2 FQNNGV come from the germline V gene. The CDR3 sequence is CASSRRGGVAEAFF. The CDR3 DNA reads as TGTGCCAGCAGCCGAAGGGGGGGGGTCGCCGAAGCTTTCTTT.

This chain links TRBV15 with TRBJ1-1; maybe TRBD1 (5 bases). Trimming pared 11 bases from V and 0 bases from J, leaving 10 bases between. Germline CDR1 reads LNHNV; CDR2 reads YYDKDF (reference sequence). This CDR3 contains 12 residues. CDR3 sequence (DNA): TGTGCCGTATGGGGGGTGAACACTGAAGCTTTCTTT. Protein sequence: CAVWGVNTEAFF. The full variable domain, its missing parts supplied by reference TRBV15 and TRBJ1-1, is DAMVIQNPRYQVTQFGKPVTLSCSQTLNHNVMYWYQQKSSQAPKLLFHYYDKDFNNEADTPDNFQSRRPNTSFCFLDIRSPGLGDTAMYLCAVWGVNTEAFFGQGTRLTVV.

This chain links TRBV28 with TRBJ1-5; TRBD1 might be the D (5 bases). The CDR3 is made up of 21 amino acids. Germline V lookup: CDR1 MDHEN, CDR2 SYDVKM. Trimming left V 7 bases short and J 0 bases short, with 31 bases between. This CDR3 reads CASIPGLSRAARIPSNQPQHF. In DNA, the CDR3 is TGTGCCAGCATTCCGGGACTTTCTAGAGCTGCCCGGATTCCTAGCAATCAGCCCCAGCATTTT.